The 21 T cell receptor beta chains below were found in one sample sequenced in a study of cytomegalovirus exposure and HLA in healthy donors. The PCR made use of 60 Vbeta and 13 Jbeta primers. Profiling relied on immunoSEQ multiplex PCR, and the TCRdb table lists in-frame clones only, not all of them. Of fewer than 250,000 clones in the sample, 79% were seen once. What was sequenced was PBMCs. These receptors all stem from a woman aged 45-65 years in good health and CMV-seronegative.

This clone was observed a handful of times. J is TRBJ2-7 and V is TRBV5-1; D not certain. Germline V CDR1 and CDR2: SGHRS, YFSETQ. V shed 0 bases and J shed 3 bases, with 7 bases lying between them. This CDR3 is built from 13 residues. The CDR3 coding sequence is TGCGCCAGCAGCTTGGACAGACACTACGAGCAGTACTTC. Translation gives CASSLDRHYEQYF.

The genes are TRBV4-2 and TRBJ2-3; D is perhaps TRBD1 (6 bases). Deletions cut 3 bases from V and 4 bases from J, with 14 bases between. The CDR3 is 15 amino acids. Germline lookup yields CDR1 LGHNA and CDR2 YNFKEQ. CDR3 DNA: TGTGCCAGCAGCCAGAGCCAGGGGATCCCAGATACGCAGTATTTT. This codes for CASSQSQGIPDTQYF.

The chain employs TRBV6-1 and TRBJ1-5; a weak D match, TRBD1 (5 bases). Trimming took off 8 bases at V and 1 base at J, with 9 bases between the two ends. Per germline, CDR1 MNHNS and CDR2 SASEGT. This CDR3 is 13 amino acids long. CDR3 residues: CASSDRSNQPQHF. DNA of the CDR3: TGTGCCAGCTCCGACAGAAGCAATCAGCCCCAGCATTTT.

The chain joins TRBV7-9 to TRBJ2-2; D remains unclear. The CDR3 has 16 amino acids. Deletions cut 5 bases from V and 0 bases from J, with 13 bases between. The germline V gene has CDR1 SEHNR and CDR2 FQNEAQ (reference sequence). This CDR3 is CASSTLQHANTGELFF. The CDR3 DNA follows: TGTGCCAGCAGCACGCTACAGCACGCGAACACCGGGGAGCTGTTTTTT.

The J gene is TRBJ1-2, the V gene TRBV11-2; the D gene is possibly TRBD1 (6 bases). CDR3 length: 14 amino acids. The germline CDR1 and CDR2 sequences are SGHAT and FQNNGV. The V end lost 1 base, the J end lost 4 bases, and 10 bases lay between the germline ends. The CDR3 DNA reads as TGTGCCAGCAGCTTAGGGGGGCCGACCTATGGCTACACCTTC. This sequence encodes CASSLGGPTYGYTF. Variable domain in full (rest from reference TRBV11-2 and TRBJ1-2): EAGVAQSPRYKIIEKRQSVAFWCNPISGHATLYWYQQILGQGPKLLIQFQNNGVVDDSQLPKDRFSAERLKGVDSTLKIQPAKLEDSAVYLCASSLGGPTYGYTFGSGTRLTVV.

V usage is TRBV19 and J usage is TRBJ2-7; D possibly corresponds to TRBD1 (5 bases). V lost 3 bases and J 5 bases, leaving 14 bases between the germline ends. Germline CDR1 reads LNHDA; CDR2 reads SQIVND (reference sequence). The CDR3 length is 14 residues. Here the CDR3 DNA reads TGTGCCAGTAGTATGGGGCAGGGATGGGACGAGCAGTACTTC. It specifies CASSMGQGWDEQYF.

The chain couples TRBV19 to TRBJ1-5; 7 bases fit TRBD1. The V gene end was trimmed by 9 bases and the J gene end by 4 bases; junction bases not matched to a gene: 6. The germline V gene has CDR1 LNHDA and CDR2 SQIVND (reference sequence). The CDR3 has 13 residues. CDR3 in amino acids: CASHPRGNQPQHF. The CDR3, as DNA: TGTGCCAGCCACCCCAGGGGGAATCAGCCCCAGCATTTT. The full variable domain, completed using reference TRBV19 and TRBJ1-5, is DGGITQSPKYLFRKEGQNVTLSCEQNLNHDAMYWYRQDPGQGLRLIYYSQIVNDFQKGDIAEGYSVSREKKESFPLTVTSAQKNPTAFYLCASHPRGNQPQHFGDGTRLSIL.

This clone was observed once. The genes are TRBV6-4 and TRBJ2-5, with a weak D call TRBD2 (5 bases). Germline V gene sequence: CDR1 MRHNA, CDR2 SNTAGT. The CDR3 contains 17 residues. The germline V and J ends were trimmed by 3 bases and 4 bases, with 21 bases remaining between them. CDR3 residues: CASSERSRLTNRETQYF. CDR3 DNA: TGTGCCAGCAGTGAACGGTCGAGACTAACCAACAGAGAGACCCAGTACTTC.

The CDR3 here is CASSSTSGSTPGGEQFF. The CDR3 region has the DNA TGTGCCAGCAGCTCTACTAGCGGGAGCACGCCGGGCGGAGAGCAGTTCTTC. The rearrangement uses TRBV7-2 and TRBJ2-1; the match to TRBD2 covers 11 bases. Germline values: CDR1 SGHTA, CDR2 FQGNSA. Trimming removed 4 bases from V and 10 bases from J; junction bases left unmatched: 15. The length of the CDR3 is 17 residues.

The CDR3 sequence: CASRLRGAEGRQFF. In nucleotides, the CDR3 is TGCGCCAGCAGGCTGAGGGGAGCGGAGGGGAGGCAGTTCTTC. The chain recombines TRBV5-1 with TRBJ2-1, with a possible D match to TRBD2 (6 bases). Trimming removed 5 bases from V and 12 bases from J, with 21 bases in between. Per germline, CDR1 SGHRS and CDR2 YFSETQ. CDR3 length: 14 residues.

The genes are TRBV4-1 and TRBJ2-3; TRBD1 aligns across 7 bases. CDR3 length: 16 amino acids. Germline V gene data show CDR1 as MGHRA and CDR2 as YSYEKL. Germline trimming cut 0 bases from V and 8 bases from J; bases unmatched to any gene: 11. The CDR3 DNA follows: TGCGCCAGCAGCCAAGATTGGAGAGGGGGCTTTGGTACGCAGTATTTT. It is translated as CASSQDWRGGFGTQYF.

There are a few counts of this clone. The junction departs from germline at one end; a sequencing error may be responsible. This chain uses TRBV7-7 with TRBJ2-2; D perhaps matches TRBD1 (6 bases). CDR1 and CDR2 (germline): SSHAT, FNYEAQ (reference sequence). There are 15 residues in the CDR3. The chain's CDR3 is CASSLEDRWTGELFF. CDR3 DNA sequence: TGTGCTAGCAGCTTAGAGGACAGATGGACCGGGGAGCTGTTTTTT.

A few counts support this clone. The chain employs TRBV7-2 and TRBJ1-2; D gene uncertain. This CDR3 is built from 15 residues. V shed 3 bases and J shed 3 bases, with 14 bases lying between them. Germline CDR1 reads SGHTA; CDR2 reads FQGNSA. The CDR3: CASSFGPWNDYGYTF. CDR3 coding DNA: TGTGCCAGCAGCTTTGGGCCCTGGAATGACTATGGCTACACCTTC. The variable domain in full, with the rest retrieved from reference TRBV7-2 and TRBJ1-2, is GAGVSQSPSNKVTEKGKDVELRCDPISGHTALYWYRQSLGQGLEFLIYFQGNSAPDKSGLPSDRFSAERTGGSVSTLTIQRTQQEDSAVYLCASSFGPWNDYGYTFGSGTRLTVV.

Regarding this clone: Distinct nucleotide sequences in the sample also encode this CDR3. The chain employs TRBV18 and TRBJ1-3; D gene ambiguous. V lost 2 bases and J lost 1, with 6 bases in between. The length of the CDR3 is 14 residues. The germline V gene encodes CDR1 KGHSH and CDR2 LQKENI. CDR3 sequence reads: CASSPEGSGNTIYF. CDR3 nucleotide sequence: TGTGCCAGCTCACCAGAGGGATCTGGAAACACCATATATTTT.

The chain employs TRBV27 and TRBJ1-2; D not certain. V was shortened by 1 base and J by 8 bases, with 14 bases between the two germline ends. This CDR3 has 14 amino acids. The germline CDR1 and CDR2 sequences are MNHEY and SMNVEV (reference sequence). As DNA, the CDR3 is TGTGCCAGCAGTTTATATCCAGGCCGGAGGGGCTACACCTTC. Amino acid sequence: CASSLYPGRRGYTF.

The chain links TRBV6-5 to TRBJ1-2, with D tentatively TRBD1 (5 bases). Germline V CDR1 and CDR2: MNHEY, SVGAGI. The germline V and J ends were trimmed by 5 bases and 8 bases, with 12 bases remaining between them. This CDR3 contains 12 residues. The CDR3 nucleotides are TGTGCCAGCAGTGAATCGGGACTCGGCTACACCTTC. Its translation is CASSESGLGYTF.

This clone was counted a few times. V usage is TRBV5-1 and J usage is TRBJ1-2; D may be TRBD1 (6 bases). The germline gives CDR1 SGHRS, CDR2 YFSETQ. The CDR3 has 13 residues. With 4 bases removed from V and 2 bases from J, the gap between germline ends came to 9 bases. For the CDR3, the DNA is TGCGCCAGCAGCCTCGACAGGAACTATGGCTACACCTTC. Amino acids: CASSLDRNYGYTF.

The J gene is TRBJ2-2, the V gene TRBV29-1; 10 bases map to TRBD2. V lost 5 bases and J lost 7; bases outside the gene matches: 7. There are 14 residues in the CDR3. Germline CDR1 and CDR2: SQVTM and ANQGSEA. CDR3 nucleotide sequence: TGCAGCGTTCAGCGGGAGGGCCCTGGCGGGGAGCTGTTTTTT. Amino acid sequence: CSVQREGPGGELFF.

CDR3 in amino acids: CASSALGRAYEQYF. In DNA form, the CDR3 reads TGTGCCAGCAGTGCCTTGGGCAGAGCCTACGAGCAGTACTTC. The chain combines TRBV9 with TRBJ2-7; the D is unclear. The V end lost 5 bases, the J end lost 2 bases, and 14 bases lay between the germline ends. Germline CDR1 and CDR2: SGDLS and YYNGEE. This CDR3 spans 14 amino acids.

The V call is TRBV12-5, the J call TRBJ2-5; D may be TRBD2 (5 bases). The CDR3 totals 15 residues. Germline assignment: CDR1 LGHNT and CDR2 FRNRAP. V lost 7 bases to trimming and J lost 2 bases, with 17 bases between them. The CDR3 loop is CASADARAGQETQYF. Here the CDR3 DNA reads TGTGCTAGTGCCGATGCGAGGGCAGGACAAGAGACCCAGTACTTC.

The gene calls are TRBV30 and TRBJ1-1; 11 bases fit TRBD1. The CDR3 has 12 amino acids. The V and J ends lost 5 bases and 4 bases, in that order; junction bases with no gene match: 0. Germline V gene data show CDR1 as GTSNPN and CDR2 as SVGIG (reference sequence). CDR3 amino acids: CAWGTGGTEAFF. CDR3 DNA sequence: TGTGCCTGGGGGACAGGGGGCACTGAAGCTTTCTTT.